This T cell receptor beta chain was recovered during a study of T-cell memory formation after mild COVID-19. Findings of the study overall: Contracting clones, day 15 to 85, had balanced CD4/CD8, and later expanders favored CD4+. CD4+ contracting clones were mainly CM and EM; CD8+ ones, EMRA.

In germline, CDR1 is MNHNY, CDR2 SVGAGI (reference sequence). The length of the CDR3 is 14 residues. V shed 6 bases and J 5 bases; nucleotides not matched to a gene: 8. This clonotype was counted only a few times. The antigen is unknown. TCRdb re-called the 5' RACE reads through MiXCR, storing one row per CDR3 protein. The repertoire holds more than 400,000 distinct CDR3 sequences, with 18% as singletons. The sequence was collected from an adult woman who had mild COVID-19 (a few samples of this study predate the infection). Cell type and time point are not known. Sequencing used PBMCs or a T cell subset sorted from them (not recorded which). This chain connects TRBV6-6 to TRBJ2-5; 8 nucleotides line up with TRBD1. CDR3: CASRYPGQVETQYF. The CDR3 DNA reads as TGTGCCAGCAGGTATCCGGGACAGGTTGAGACCCAGTACTTC.